These 8 T cell receptor beta chains were all obtained from the same sample, sequenced in a study of T cells in Graves' hyperthyroidism and ophthalmopathy. Amplified TCR beta CDR3 regions derived from RNA transcripts. The HTBI primer set served for first-round RT-PCR of the TCR CDR3. Each CDR3 protein is one row after TCRdb ran MiXCR on the multiplex PCR reads. Here the sample spans about 200,000 distinct CDR3 sequences, about 15% being singletons. Material for sequencing was blood. The receptor set was obtained from a man in his forties or fifties with Graves' hyperthyroidism.

In regard to this clonotype: At one end the junction does not follow the germline gene, possibly because of a read error. The genes are TRBV7-9 and TRBJ2-3, with 9 bases matching TRBD1. The CDR3 sequence is 14 residues long. CDR1 is SEHNR, CDR2 FQNEAQ, per germline (reference sequence). The CDR3 sequence is CASRDRGSTDAQYF. As DNA, the CDR3 is TGTGCCAGCAGGGACAGGGGAAGCACAGATGCGCAGTATTTT.

This clonotype came up many times. The chain uses TRBV28 and TRBJ1-5, with no clear D. V shed 1 base and J shed 3 bases, with 13 bases lying between them. The CDR3 extends over 16 amino acids. Germline V lookup: CDR1 MDHEN, CDR2 SYDVKM. The DNA of the CDR3 is TGTGCCAGCAGTTTATCTGGGGAAGGGATCAATCAGCCCCAGCATTTT. Translated, it gives CASSLSGEGINQPQHF.

This clonotype was observed many times. The rearrangement joins TRBV20-1 to TRBJ2-7; maybe TRBD1 (6 bases). The CDR3 contains 14 residues. Per germline, CDR1 DFQATT and CDR2 SNEGSKA (reference sequence). Between the trimmed V and J ends, which lost 4 bases and 5 bases, there was a span of 18 bases. The CDR3 is CSATYQTGSHEQYF. The CDR3, as DNA: TGCAGTGCTACCTACCAAACAGGGTCACACGAGCAGTACTTC.

This clonotype has a count of ten or more. The chain couples TRBV28 to TRBJ2-1, with 15 positions matching TRBD2. Germline V gene sequence: CDR1 MDHEN, CDR2 SYDVKM. Trimming took 5 bases from V and 7 from J; bases not matched to a gene: 6. The CDR3 is made up of 16 amino acids. CDR3 in DNA: TGTGCCAGCAGTCAAGGGACTAGCGGGAGGATTAATGAGCAGTTCTTC. It is translated as CASSQGTSGRINEQFF. Variable domain in full (rest from reference TRBV28 and TRBJ2-1): DVKVTQSSRYLVKRTGEKVFLECVQDMDHENMFWYRQDPGLGLRLIYFSYDVKMKEKGDIPEGYSVSREKKERFSLILESASTNQTSMYLCASSQGTSGRINEQFFGPGTRLTVL.

This clonotype was counted a few times. This chain joins TRBV20-1 and TRBJ2-7; D is uncertain. Trimming shortened V by 3 bases and J by 4 bases, and 10 bases separated the two germline ends. The CDR3 is 12 amino acids. The V gene's germline CDR1 is DFQATT and CDR2 SNEGSKA (reference sequence). The CDR3 protein is CSASGDVYEQYF. In nucleotides, the CDR3 is TGCAGTGCTAGCGGAGATGTGTACGAGCAGTACTTC.

This clonotype has only a few counts. One end of the junction is discordant with germline, which a read error may explain. The chain couples TRBV20-1 to TRBJ2-3, with 7 bases that match TRBD1. Germline CDR1 DFQATT, CDR2 SNEGSKA (reference sequence). There are 12 residues in the CDR3. The CDR3 DNA is TGCAGTGCTGGAGACAGGGACCATACGCAGTATTTT. Amino acid sequence: CSAGDRDHTQYF.

V usage is TRBV28 and J usage is TRBJ2-2, with D hard to call. Trimming removed 6 bases from V and 1 base from J, with 18 bases in between. The CDR3 is 17 residues long. Germline V gene lookup returns CDR1 MDHEN and CDR2 SYDVKM. The CDR3 sequence: CASSPPSAVLNTGELFF. DNA of the CDR3: TGTGCCAGCAGCCCTCCATCCGCGGTCCTGAACACCGGGGAGCTGTTTTTT.

This clonotype was seen more than once but under ten times. The chain combines TRBV18 with TRBJ2-7; 10 nucleotides match TRBD2. The CDR3 is made up of 16 amino acids. J lost 6 bases, V lost 2 bases, and 10 bases had no gene match. Germline CDR1 KGHSH, CDR2 LQKENI. The CDR3: CASSPRSLAGISEQYF. The CDR3 bases are TGTGCCAGCTCACCAAGGTCACTAGCGGGGATAAGCGAGCAGTACTTC.